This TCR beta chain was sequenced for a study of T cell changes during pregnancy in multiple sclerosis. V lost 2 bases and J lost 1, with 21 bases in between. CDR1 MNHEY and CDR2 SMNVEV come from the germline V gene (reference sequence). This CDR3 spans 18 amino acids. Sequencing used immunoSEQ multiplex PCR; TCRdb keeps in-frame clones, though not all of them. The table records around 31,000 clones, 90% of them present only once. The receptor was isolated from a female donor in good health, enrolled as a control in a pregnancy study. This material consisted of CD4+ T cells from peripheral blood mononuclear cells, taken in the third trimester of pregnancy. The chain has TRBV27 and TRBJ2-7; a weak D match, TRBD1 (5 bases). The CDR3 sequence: CASSLRVGSRDSSYEQYF. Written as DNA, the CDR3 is TGTGCCAGCAGTTTACGGGTCGGAAGCCGAGACAGTTCCTACGAGCAGTACTTC.